The present T cell receptor (beta chain) was sequenced within a study of blood T cell repertoires in COVID-19. This CDR3 spans 15 amino acids. Germline V gene sequence: CDR1 SGHAT, CDR2 FQNNGV. V gave up 1 base and J gave up 9 bases, with 16 bases separating them. Clones were sequenced by immunoSEQ multiplex PCR, and TCRdb holds only the in-frame ones, with some missing. The sample holds over 200,000 clones, 88% seen once. The source of this sequence is a woman in her thirties who had been exposed to COVID-19. Input material: PBMCs or T cells enriched from blood (not recorded which). This chain connects TRBV11-2 to TRBJ2-1; the D gene is possibly TRBD2 (7 bases). The DNA for the CDR3 is TGTGCCAGCAGCTTAGTCGGGAGGAAGGGGGGTGAGCAGTTCTTC. Protein sequence: CASSLVGRKGGEQFF.